Shown below are 32 T cell receptor beta chains from a single sample sequenced in a study of blood T cells in healthy people across ages. Using a J-beta primer mix together with a sample-barcoded 5' primer, a second PCR was run for about 6 to 11 cycles. TCRdb fed the 5' RACE reads into MiXCR, producing one record per CDR3 protein. This sample has over 950,000 distinct CDR3 sequences, with around 54% found just once. The sample comprised blood. These receptors were collected from a woman in her sixties or seventies in good health.

The chain employs TRBV15 and TRBJ2-2; the D gene is possibly TRBD2 (5 bases). This CDR3 comprises 16 residues. V was pared by 0 bases and J by 2 bases, with 10 bases between. Per the germline V gene, CDR1 is LNHNV and CDR2 is YYDKDF (reference sequence). CDR3 nucleotides: TGTGCCACCAGCAGAGATCTAGCCGAAAACACCGGGGAGCTGTTTTTT. Protein product: CATSRDLAENTGELFF.

The J gene is TRBJ2-7, the V gene TRBV5-6; D is ambiguous. CDR3 length equals 15 residues. Germline CDR1 SGHDT, CDR2 YYEEEE. V lost 0 bases and J lost 2, with 12 bases in between. CDR3 nucleotides: TGTGCCAGCAGCTTGGACCATGTAGAACCCTACGAGCAGTACTTC. Translated: CASSLDHVEPYEQYF.

The chain carries TRBV4-1 and TRBJ2-1, with 7 positions matching TRBD1. The V and J ends lost 5 bases and 8 bases, in that order; junction bases with no gene match: 12. CDR1 is MGHRA, CDR2 YSYEKL, per germline. The CDR3 is 15 amino acids. The CDR3 reads CASSSVGTAFDEQFF. The CDR3, as DNA: TGCGCCAGCAGCTCTGTTGGGACAGCCTTCGATGAGCAGTTCTTC.

This clonotype occurred many times. The chain recombines TRBV6-5 with TRBJ2-6, with D perhaps matching TRBD1 (5 bases). Germline V gene sequence: CDR1 MNHEY, CDR2 SVGAGI. The CDR3 spans 15 residues. Trimming shortened V by 7 bases and J by 0 bases, and 10 bases separated the two germline ends. The CDR3 region has the DNA TGTGCCAGCACGTCCAGGGCCTCTGGGGCCAACGTCCTGACTTTC. Its protein product is CASTSRASGANVLTF.

A word on this clonotype: The germline gene is not matched at one end of the junction; a read error may be the cause. In DNA, the CDR3 is TGCAGTGCACCCGGGACTAGCGACCGCACAGAGACGCAGTATTTT. Translating it yields CSAPGTSDRTETQYF. J is TRBJ2-3 and V is TRBV20-1; 10 bases agree with TRBD2. The CDR3 contains 15 residues. Germline V gene data show CDR1 as DFQATT and CDR2 as SNEGSKA (reference sequence).

V and J are TRBV20-1 and TRBJ1-2, with TRBD1 as a possible D gene (6 bases). V lost 3 bases and J 2 bases, leaving 16 bases between the germline ends. Germline CDR1 is DFQATT and CDR2 is SNEGSKA (reference sequence). The CDR3 is 15 amino acids. In DNA form, the CDR3 reads TGCAGTGCTAGCCATATCCGAACAGGGAACTATGGCTACACCTTC. Protein sequence: CSASHIRTGNYGYTF.

The CDR3 nucleotides are TGTGCCACCACCGTTCGCTCGCAGCAAGAGACCCAGTACTTC. Protein product: CATTVRSQQETQYF. The chain has TRBV15 and TRBJ2-5; D not resolved. Per germline, CDR1 LNHNV and CDR2 YYDKDF (reference sequence). Trimming stripped 7 bases from V and 2 bases from J, with 14 bases between. CDR3 length: 14 amino acids.

Only a few counts were recorded for this clonotype. The rearrangement uses TRBV12-3 or TRBV12-4 and TRBJ2-3, with 8 bases fitting TRBD2. J was trimmed by 4 bases and V by 8 bases; bases with no gene match: 20. CDR3 length: 18 amino acids. CDR3 amino acids: CASRPALAGRAGADTQYF. For the CDR3, the DNA is TGTGCCAGCCGTCCCGCCCTGGCGGGACGAGCGGGAGCAGATACGCAGTATTTT.

CDR3 loop: CASSQERGIAENTGELFF. The CDR3 nucleotides are TGCGCCAGCAGCCAAGAGAGGGGGATAGCGGAGAACACCGGGGAGCTGTTTTTT. The rearrangement joins TRBV4-3 to TRBJ2-2; either TRBD1 or TRBD2 may supply D (6 bases each). The CDR3 runs 18 residues. Germline V gives CDR1 LGHNA, CDR2 YSLEER. V lost 0 bases and J 1 base, leaving 15 bases between the germline ends.

This chain uses TRBV24-1 with TRBJ2-3; TRBD2 aligns across 15 bases. Per the germline V gene, CDR1 is KGHDR and CDR2 is SFDVKD. J gave up 1 base and V 3 bases, and 7 bases lay outside the gene matches. The CDR3 is 19 amino acids. The CDR3 loop is CATSDPPGLAGGGTDTQYF. The CDR3 nucleotides read TGTGCCACCAGTGATCCTCCTGGACTAGCGGGGGGGGGCACAGATACGCAGTATTTT.

This clonotype was counted once. This rearrangement joins TRBV15 to TRBJ2-7, with D possibly called TRBD1 or TRBD2 (6 bases each). The V gene's germline CDR1 is LNHNV and CDR2 YYDKDF (reference sequence). CDR3 length: 12 amino acids. The V end was cut by 7 bases, the J end by 6 bases, with 13 bases between. The CDR3 sequence is CATTGEDSEQYF. CDR3 DNA sequence: TGTGCCACCACGGGAGAGGACAGCGAGCAGTACTTC.

The genes are TRBV7-9 and TRBJ1-2; tentative D call: TRBD1 (5 bases). The CDR3 is 14 residues long. CDR1 SEHNR and CDR2 FQNEAQ come from the germline V gene (reference sequence). V shed 5 bases and J shed 5 bases, with 15 bases lying between them. The CDR3 here is CASSGTGTDYGYTF. The CDR3 nucleotides read TGTGCCAGCAGCGGAACCGGGACCGATTATGGCTACACCTTC.

This clonotype appeared a few times. The chain combines TRBV6-2 or TRBV6-3 with TRBJ1-2, with D perhaps matching TRBD1 (6 bases). Trimming removed 5 bases from V and 2 bases from J, with 12 bases in between. This CDR3 region has 14 residues. Germline CDR1 is MNHEY and CDR2 is SVGEGT. CDR3 region: CASSDPDRNYGYTF. DNA of the CDR3: TGTGCCAGCAGTGATCCCGACAGGAACTATGGCTACACCTTC.

V and J are TRBV7-2 and TRBJ2-1; 8 bases align to TRBD1. Per the germline V gene, CDR1 is SGHTA and CDR2 is FQGNSA. Trimming took 3 bases from V and 8 from J; bases not matched to a gene: 9. The CDR3 is 15 amino acids. CDR3 sequence reads: CASSFGTGVQYEQFF. The CDR3 coding sequence is TGTGCCAGCAGCTTCGGGACAGGAGTACAATATGAGCAGTTCTTC.

The chain joins TRBV20-1 to TRBJ2-5; D unresolved. Germline V gene lookup returns CDR1 DFQATT and CDR2 SNEGSKA (reference sequence). The CDR3 totals 12 residues. The V end lost 5 bases, the J end lost 5 bases, and 12 bases lay between the germline ends. For the CDR3, the DNA is TGCAGTGCTGACGAGACACCGGAGACCCAGTACTTC. Its translation is CSADETPETQYF.

This chain uses TRBV5-1 with TRBJ2-1; D remains unclear. Germline CDR1 is SGHRS and CDR2 is YFSETQ. V lost 0 bases and J 8 bases, leaving 3 bases between the germline ends. The CDR3 runs to 11 residues. The CDR3 protein is CASSLDDEQFF. CDR3 DNA sequence: TGCGCCAGCAGCTTGGATGATGAGCAGTTCTTC. Together with reference TRBV5-1 and TRBJ2-1, the CDR3 gives the full variable domain: KAGVTQTPRYLIKTRGQQVTLSCSPISGHRSVSWYQQTPGQGLQFLFEYFSETQRNKGNFPGRFSGRQFSNSRSEMNVSTLELGDSALYLCASSLDDEQFFGPGTRLTVL.

The CDR3: CASSQTIVSFPEQYF. As DNA, the CDR3 is TGCGCCAGCAGCCAAACCATCGTCAGCTTCCCAGAGCAGTACTTC. This chain connects TRBV4-1 to TRBJ2-7; D uncertain. There are 15 residues in the CDR3. Trimming pared 2 bases from V and 7 bases from J, leaving 18 bases between. Germline V gene lookup returns CDR1 MGHRA and CDR2 YSYEKL.

The J gene is TRBJ2-4, the V gene TRBV4-1; 10 nucleotides agree with TRBD2. The closer fit of TRBJ2-7 to the DNA end suggests the J call may be wrong. In germline, CDR1 is MGHRA, CDR2 YSYEKL. This CDR3 comprises 15 residues. This CDR3 is CASSHPASGSYEQYF. CDR3 DNA sequence: TGCGCCAGCAGCCACCCGGCTAGCGGGAGTTACGAGCAGTACTTC.

The V and J genes are TRBV11-1 and TRBJ2-7, with D possibly TRBD1 on 6 matching bases. V was trimmed by 5 bases and J by 7 bases, leaving 18 bases between them. Germline loops: CDR1 SGHAT, CDR2 FQDESV (reference sequence). The length of the CDR3 is 14 residues. Written as DNA, the CDR3 is TGTGCCAGCAGCCATCCCACAGGGTACGATGAGCAGTACTTC. It translates to CASSHPTGYDEQYF.

The chain combines TRBV28 with TRBJ2-2; possibly TRBD1 for D (5 bases). Trimming removed 2 bases at V and 1 base at J, with 11 bases between. The CDR3 sequence is 16 residues long. Germline V lookup: CDR1 MDHEN, CDR2 SYDVKM. The CDR3 protein is CASSLIQGGNTGELFF. The CDR3 DNA reads as TGTGCCAGCAGTTTAATCCAGGGCGGGAACACCGGGGAGCTGTTTTTT.

The chain joins TRBV14 to TRBJ1-1; TRBD1 is a possible D gene (5 bases). V lost 0 bases, J lost 1 base, and 21 bases lay in between. The CDR3 is 19 amino acids. Germline loops: CDR1 SGHDN, CDR2 FVKESK. The DNA of the CDR3 is TGTGCCAGCAGCCAAGATTACTTTTATAGTCGGCAGGGGAACACTGAAGCTTTCTTT. Protein sequence: CASSQDYFYSRQGNTEAFF.

The genes are TRBV6-1 and TRBJ1-5, with a weak D call TRBD1 (6 bases). V was clipped by 4 bases and J by 2 bases, with 15 bases between them. The germline V gene has CDR1 MNHNS and CDR2 SASEGT. There are 16 residues in the CDR3. CDR3 amino acids: CASSGTVISRNQPQHF. CDR3 bases: TGTGCCAGCAGTGGGACAGTGATTAGCCGCAATCAGCCCCAGCATTTT.

V gene TRBV7-9 combines with J gene TRBJ2-7; D is perhaps TRBD1 or TRBD2 (5 bases each). Trimming pared 5 bases from V and 4 bases from J, leaving 18 bases between. The CDR3 consists of 15 residues. The germline CDR1 and CDR2 sequences are SEHNR and FQNEAQ (reference sequence). The chain's CDR3 is CASSEPGRGGYEQYF. CDR3 sequence (DNA): TGTGCCAGCAGCGAACCGGGACGTGGCGGGTACGAGCAGTACTTC.

The gene calls are TRBV12-3 or TRBV12-4 and TRBJ2-7; the D gene is possibly TRBD2 (5 bases). CDR3 length equals 15 residues. V was pared by 6 bases and J by 0 bases, with 15 bases between. The CDR3 DNA sequence: TGTGCCAGCAGCACGGGTGACTACGTCTCCTACGAGCAGTACTTC. It yields the protein CASSTGDYVSYEQYF.

The rearrangement uses TRBV18 and TRBJ2-6; 10 nucleotides match TRBD1. The CDR3 consists of 17 residues. With V trimmed by 5 bases and J by 0 bases, 4 bases remained unmatched. Germline-derived CDR1 and CDR2 are KGHSH and LQKENI. CDR3 coding DNA: TGTGCCAGCTCAGTGCGGACAGGGGGCTCTGGGGCCAACGTCCTGACTTTC. Its protein is CASSVRTGGSGANVLTF.

This chain uses TRBV12-3 or TRBV12-4 with TRBJ1-4; D unclear. Deletions cut 3 bases from V and 6 bases from J, with 11 bases between. This CDR3 has 14 amino acids. The CDR3 DNA reads TGTGCCAGCAGTTTCGGACTGAGAGATGAAAAACTGTTTTTT. Translating it yields CASSFGLRDEKLFF.

V gene TRBV11-3 combines with J gene TRBJ2-3; D tentatively reads TRBD1 or TRBD2 (5 bases each). Between the trimmed V and J ends, which lost 1 base and 2 bases, there was a span of 10 bases. The CDR3 runs to 15 residues. Germline CDR1 reads SGHNT; CDR2 reads YENEEA. Here the CDR3 DNA reads TGTGCCAGCAGCTTAGGGACACTAGACACAGATACGCAGTATTTT. Its translation is CASSLGTLDTDTQYF.

V is TRBV5-1 and J is TRBJ2-3; 7 bases fit TRBD2. CDR1 and CDR2 from the germline V gene are SGHRS and YFSETQ. After removal of 3 bases from V and 1 base from J, the junction contained 11 bases not matched to a gene. The CDR3 is made up of 17 amino acids. The CDR3 loop reads CASSSPGSGKGTDTQYF. The DNA of the CDR3 is TGCGCCAGCAGCTCCCCTGGGAGCGGGAAGGGCACAGATACGCAGTATTTT.

The V gene is TRBV15, the J gene TRBJ2-4; D not resolved. Germline V gives CDR1 LNHNV, CDR2 YYDKDF (reference sequence). The length of the CDR3 is 11 residues. V lost 5 bases and J 13 bases, leaving 12 bases between the germline ends. The CDR3 protein is CATSRLNEQYF. The DNA for the CDR3 is TGTGCCACCAGCCGGCTCAATGAGCAGTACTTC.

The V call is TRBV27, the J call TRBJ2-7; possibly TRBD2 for D (6 bases). Germline lookup yields CDR1 MNHEY and CDR2 SMNVEV (reference sequence). The CDR3 totals 16 residues. Trimming pared 5 bases from V and 3 bases from J, leaving 20 bases between. The CDR3, as DNA: TGTGCCAGCAGTCCCCTGGACTACCCCTCGGGCTACGAGCAGTACTTC. Translating gives CASSPLDYPSGYEQYF.

The genes are TRBV18 and TRBJ2-3; the match to TRBD2 covers 8 bases. After removal of 4 bases from V and 3 bases from J, the junction contained 12 bases not matched to a gene. The CDR3 length is 17 residues. Germline assignment: CDR1 KGHSH and CDR2 LQKENI. The CDR3 sequence: CASSRDPAGVVTDTQYF. Here the CDR3 DNA reads TGTGCCAGCTCACGGGATCCAGCGGGAGTCGTTACAGATACGCAGTATTTT.

V usage is TRBV3-1 and J usage is TRBJ2-1, with 9 bases identical to TRBD2. The trim removed 5 bases at V and 7 bases at J, leaving 6 bases unmatched. CDR1 and CDR2 from the germline V gene are LGHDT and YNNKEL (reference sequence). There are 14 residues in the CDR3. Written as DNA, the CDR3 is TGTGCCAGCAGCACGAGCGGGAGGTGGAATGAGCAGTTCTTC. The encoded protein is CASSTSGRWNEQFF.